The source of this T cell receptor (beta chain) is a study of blood T cell repertoires in COVID-19. Background on the study: The samples span acute and convalescent COVID-19 from the United States, Italy and Spain.

Germline values: CDR1 SGHVS, CDR2 FQNEAQ. The V gene lost 4 bases and the J gene lost 0 bases, with 16 bases spanning the gap. The CDR3 length is 17 residues. Per the authors' pipeline: Amplification from reference gene primers served as the basis for estimated nucleated cell counts. Generated by immunoSEQ multiplex PCR, the TCRdb table keeps only in-frame clones and is missing some. For V, J and clone size, that table is used; D and trimming come from the DNA. The table has tens of thousands of clones, more than 70% seen once. This chain uses TRBV7-8 with TRBJ1-3, with a tentative D call TRBD1 (6 bases). This receptor was identified in a woman at least 80 years old with acute or convalescent COVID-19. The specimen was peripheral blood. The CDR3 DNA follows: TGTGCCAGCAGCTCCCGACAGGTTCGAAGCTCTGGAAACACCATATATTTT. Protein sequence: CASSSRQVRSSGNTIYF.